The present TCR beta chain was sequenced within a study of blood T cell repertoires in COVID-19 (dated by TCRdb to 2020 to 2021). For the study in its entirety: The collaborator samples originated in the United States, Italy and Spain and spanned the acute and convalescent phases of COVID-19. The material from the prospective study consisted of cDNA or gDNA derived from T cells, B-cell-depleted T cells, or PBMCs. Deeply sampled blood TCRbeta repertoires from subjects exposed to, actively infected with, or recovered from COVID-19 were included in the dataset. The repertoires were released in a freely available public database meant as a resource for research on the immune response to SARS-CoV-2. The samples were drawn from two sources: the first 160 participants of the ongoing ImmuneRACE study, and 950 to 1,500 subjects contributed by 6 global collaborators. Nearly every sample came with metadata listing a de-identified subject ID, COVID-19 status, age in years and sex. Where HLA class I and class II types were available, the types were taken from metadata supplied by the sample provider, not from assay-based typing.

Points on this clone: Its binding antigen is unknown. Base qualities are missing; no much larger clone stands one base away.

From a lookup of the germline V gene, CDR1 and CDR2 are SGHVS and FQNEAQ. Counted from cysteine to valine, this CDR3 has 12 amino acids. Left in the record is the CDR3 DNA by itself, 36 bases read in frame from the first base. Trimming removed 0 bases from V and 7 bases from J, leaving 7 bases between the germline ends. Summary of the overall study and its limitations: The amount of clinical and demographic metadata varied by source and participant and was provided uncurated.

The immunoSEQ Assay, a bias-controlled multiplex PCR, was used to amplify TCRbeta CDR3 regions from genomic DNA. From the authors' description of their analysis: The number of nucleated cells in each sample was estimated from the amplification of reference gene primers within the assay. To quantify the absolute abundance of each unique TCRbeta CDR3 rearrangement, sequence reads were collapsed and filtered. Productive Simpson clonality was computed per sample as the square root of Simpson's diversity index over productive rearrangements. TCRdb limited this immuneACCESS table to in-frame rearrangements with V and J called. A share of clones is missing; checked studies link under half to unresolved V genes, and the rest is unexplained. V, J and clone size were drawn from that table, and D and trimming were deduced from the DNA. This sample gives about 65,000 clones in total; approximately 93% of them show up just once. Together, the top ten hold less than 3.5% of the sample.

Each collaborating institution followed its own protocols to collect whole blood in K2EDTA tubes. For TCRbeta analysis, collaborators shipped samples as frozen whole blood, isolated PBMCs, or DNA extracted from either of those sample types. The chain joins TRBV7-8 to TRBJ2-7; too little of a D gene remains to name it. Material: peripheral blood. The TCR sequence derives from a man aged 70-80 years with active COVID-19. The CDR3 has the sequence CASSLANGEQYV. The DNA sequence follows: TGTGCCAGCAGCTTAGCAAACGGGGAGCAGTACGTC.